This T cell receptor beta chain was identified in a study of blood T cell repertoires in COVID-19. Sequenced by immunoSEQ multiplex PCR; TCRdb stores in-frame clones only, minus some. The table lists 270,000 or so clones, about four fifths of them singletons. The CDR3 extends over 16 amino acids. V lost 0 bases and J 2 bases, leaving 13 bases between the germline ends. Germline CDR1 and CDR2: SGHRS and YFSETQ. The TCR was taken from a young woman with acute or convalescent COVID-19. The chain couples TRBV5-1 to TRBJ2-3; D is ambiguous. Sequenced material: peripheral blood. CDR3 coding DNA: TGCGCCAGCAGCTTGGCCGGTTTTGCGGCCACAGATACGCAGTATTTT. The encoded protein is CASSLAGFAATDTQYF.